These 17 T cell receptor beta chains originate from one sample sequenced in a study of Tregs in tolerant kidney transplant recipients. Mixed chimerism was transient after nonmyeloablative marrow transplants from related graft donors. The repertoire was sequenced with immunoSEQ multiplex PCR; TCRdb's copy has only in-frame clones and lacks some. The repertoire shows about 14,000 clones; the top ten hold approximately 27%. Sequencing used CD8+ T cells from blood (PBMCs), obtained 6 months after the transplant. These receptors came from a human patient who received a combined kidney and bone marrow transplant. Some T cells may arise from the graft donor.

The CDR3 protein is CASSPTGRGEQYF. CDR3 DNA (partial): TGTGCCAGCAGCCCGACCGGGAGGGGCGAG. The chain is built from TRBV7-9 and TRBJ2-7, with 8 bases that match TRBD2. Read data end 3 residues before the CDR3 end; the end is taken from the germline J gene. CDR3 size: 13 residues. Germline-derived CDR1 and CDR2 are SEHNR and FQNEAQ (reference sequence). V lost 5 bases, J lost 6 bases, and 6 bases stayed unmatched.

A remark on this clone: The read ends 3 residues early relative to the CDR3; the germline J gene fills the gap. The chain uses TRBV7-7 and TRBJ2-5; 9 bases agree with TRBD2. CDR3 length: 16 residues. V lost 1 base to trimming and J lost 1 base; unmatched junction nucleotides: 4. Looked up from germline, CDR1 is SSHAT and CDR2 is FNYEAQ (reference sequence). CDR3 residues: CASSLEASGVQETQYF. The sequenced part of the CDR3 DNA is TGTGCCAGCAGCTTAGAGGCTAGCGGGGTCCAAGAGACC.

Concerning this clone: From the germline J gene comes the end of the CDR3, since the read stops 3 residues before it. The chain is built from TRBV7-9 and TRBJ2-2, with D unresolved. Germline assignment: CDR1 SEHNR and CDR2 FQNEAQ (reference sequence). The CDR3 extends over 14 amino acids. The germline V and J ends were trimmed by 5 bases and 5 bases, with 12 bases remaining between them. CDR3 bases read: TGTGCCAGCAGCCCCTGGCCGGGTACCGGGGAG. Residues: CASSPWPGTGE. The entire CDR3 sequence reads CASSPWPGTGELFF.

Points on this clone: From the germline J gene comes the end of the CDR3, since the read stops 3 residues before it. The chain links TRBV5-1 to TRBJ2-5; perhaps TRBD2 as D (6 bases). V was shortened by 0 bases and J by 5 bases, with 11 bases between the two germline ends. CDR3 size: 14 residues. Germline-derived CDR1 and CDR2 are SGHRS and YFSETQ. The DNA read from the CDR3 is TGCGCCAGCAGCTTGGTAGGGGCGGGGGAGACC. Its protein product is CASSLVGAGET. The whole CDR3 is CASSLVGAGETQYF. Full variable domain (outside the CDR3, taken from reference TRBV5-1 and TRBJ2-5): KAGVTQTPRYLIKTRGQQVTLSCSPISGHRSVSWYQQTPGQGLQFLFEYFSETQRNKGNFPGRFSGRQFSNSRSEMNVSTLELGDSALYLCASSLVGAGETQYFGPGTRLLVL.

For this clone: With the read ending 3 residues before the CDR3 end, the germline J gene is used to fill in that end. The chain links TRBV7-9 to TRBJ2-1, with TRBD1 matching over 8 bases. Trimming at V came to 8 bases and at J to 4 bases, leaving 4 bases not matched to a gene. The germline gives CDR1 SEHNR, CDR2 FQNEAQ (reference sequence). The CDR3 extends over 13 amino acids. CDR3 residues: CASHGTGYNEQFF. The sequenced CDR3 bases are TGTGCCAGCCACGGGACAGGTTACAATGAG. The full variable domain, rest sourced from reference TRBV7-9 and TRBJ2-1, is DTGVSQNPRHKITKRGQNVTFRCDPISEHNRLYWYRQTLGQGPEFLTYFQNEAQLEKSRLLSDRFSAERPKGSFSTLEIQRTEQGDSAMYLCASHGTGYNEQFFGPGTRLTVL.

Incomplete CDR3 DNA: TGTGCCAGCAATACAGCCGGGACAGGGAAAGAAAAA. It yields the protein CASNTAGTGKEK. The full CDR3 is CASNTAGTGKEKLFF. V usage is TRBV5-6 and J usage is TRBJ1-4; 9 nucleotides align to TRBD1. Read coverage stops 3 residues before the CDR3 terminus; the germline J gene supplies the remainder. This CDR3 spans 15 amino acids. V lost 6 bases to trimming and J lost 8 bases; unmatched junction nucleotides: 11. Germline V lookup: CDR1 SGHDT, CDR2 YYEEEE.

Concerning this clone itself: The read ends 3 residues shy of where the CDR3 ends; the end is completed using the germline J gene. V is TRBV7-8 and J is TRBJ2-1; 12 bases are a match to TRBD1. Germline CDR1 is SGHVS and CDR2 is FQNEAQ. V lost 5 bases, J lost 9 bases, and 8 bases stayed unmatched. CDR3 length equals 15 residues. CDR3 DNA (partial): TGTGCCAGCAGCCTCCCGGGACAGGGGGCGCTTGAG. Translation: CASSLPGQGALE. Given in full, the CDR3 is CASSLPGQGALEQFF.

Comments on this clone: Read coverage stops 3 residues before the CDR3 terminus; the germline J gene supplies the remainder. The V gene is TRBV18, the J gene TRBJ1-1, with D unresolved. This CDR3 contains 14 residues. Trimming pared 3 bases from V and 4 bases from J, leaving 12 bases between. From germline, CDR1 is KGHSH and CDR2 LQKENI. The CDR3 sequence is CASSPLDGATEAFF. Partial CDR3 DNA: TGTGCCAGCTCACCCTTAGATGGTGCCACTGAA.

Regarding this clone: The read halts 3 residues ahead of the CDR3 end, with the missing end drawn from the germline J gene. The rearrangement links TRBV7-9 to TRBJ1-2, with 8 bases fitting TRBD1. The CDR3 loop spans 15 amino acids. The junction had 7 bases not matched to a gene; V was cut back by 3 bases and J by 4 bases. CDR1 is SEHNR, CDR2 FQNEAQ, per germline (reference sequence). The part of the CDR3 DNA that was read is TGTGCCAGCAGCTTGTGGCCAGGGGGCTTCTATGGC. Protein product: CASSLWPGGFYG. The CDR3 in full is CASSLWPGGFYGYTF.

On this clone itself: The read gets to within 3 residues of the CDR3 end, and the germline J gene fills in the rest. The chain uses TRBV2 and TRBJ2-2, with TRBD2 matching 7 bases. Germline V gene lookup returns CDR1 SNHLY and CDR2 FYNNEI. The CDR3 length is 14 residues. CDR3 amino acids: CASSTLGTNEKLFF. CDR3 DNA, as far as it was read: TGTGCCAGCAGTACCCTGGGGACTAATGAAAAG.

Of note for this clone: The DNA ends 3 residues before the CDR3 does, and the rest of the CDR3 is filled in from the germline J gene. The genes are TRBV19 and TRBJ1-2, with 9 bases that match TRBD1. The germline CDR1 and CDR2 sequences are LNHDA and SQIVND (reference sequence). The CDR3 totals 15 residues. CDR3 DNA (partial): TGTGCCAGTAGTGACAGGGACAGGGCGTACAATGAC. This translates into CASSDRDRAYND. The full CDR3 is CASSDRDRAYNDYTF.

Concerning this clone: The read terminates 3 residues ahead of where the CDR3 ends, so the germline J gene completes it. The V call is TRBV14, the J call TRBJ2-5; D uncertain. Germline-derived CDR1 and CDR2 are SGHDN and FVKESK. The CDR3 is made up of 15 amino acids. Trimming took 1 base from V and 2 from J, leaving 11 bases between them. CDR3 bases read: TGTGCCAGCAGCCAAGCGCTCGGGTTACAAGAGACC. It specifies CASSQALGLQET. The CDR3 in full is CASSQALGLQETQYF.

The DNA read from the CDR3 is TGTGCCAGCGCCGGGACAGGTCTGCGACTAAAGAGGAATGAG. Translation gives CASAGTGLRLKRNE. The entire CDR3 sequence reads CASAGTGLRLKRNEQFF. The chain carries TRBV6-2 or TRBV6-3 and TRBJ2-1, with TRBD1 matching over 8 bases. The read ends 3 residues shy of where the CDR3 ends; the end is completed using the germline J gene. CDR3 size: 17 residues. CDR1 is MNHEY and CDR2 is SVGEGT in the germline V gene. The V gene end was trimmed by 8 bases and the J gene end by 7 bases; junction bases not matched to a gene: 19.

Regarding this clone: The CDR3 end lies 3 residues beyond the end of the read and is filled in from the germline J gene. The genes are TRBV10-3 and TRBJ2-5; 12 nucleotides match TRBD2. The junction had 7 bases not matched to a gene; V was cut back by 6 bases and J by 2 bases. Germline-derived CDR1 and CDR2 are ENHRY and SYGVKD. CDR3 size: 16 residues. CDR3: CAISRTSGDQQETQYF. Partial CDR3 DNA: TGTGCCATCAGCCGGACTAGCGGGGACCAACAAGAGACC.

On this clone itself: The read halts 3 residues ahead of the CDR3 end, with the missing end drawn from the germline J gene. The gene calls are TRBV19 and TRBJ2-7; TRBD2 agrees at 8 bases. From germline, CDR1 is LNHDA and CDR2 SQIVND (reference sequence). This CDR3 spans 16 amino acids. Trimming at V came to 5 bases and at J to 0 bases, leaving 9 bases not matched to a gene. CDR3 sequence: CASSVTGGDPSYEQYF. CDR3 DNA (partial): TGTGCCAGTAGTGTAACGGGGGGGGATCCCTCCTACGAG.

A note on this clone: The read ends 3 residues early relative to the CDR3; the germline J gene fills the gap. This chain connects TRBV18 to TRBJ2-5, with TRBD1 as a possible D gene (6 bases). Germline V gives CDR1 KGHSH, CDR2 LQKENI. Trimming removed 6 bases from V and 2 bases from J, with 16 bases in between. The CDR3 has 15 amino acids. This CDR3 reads CASSPRQALQETQYF. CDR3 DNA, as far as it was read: TGTGCCAGCTCCCCGAGACAGGCCCTTCAAGAGACC.

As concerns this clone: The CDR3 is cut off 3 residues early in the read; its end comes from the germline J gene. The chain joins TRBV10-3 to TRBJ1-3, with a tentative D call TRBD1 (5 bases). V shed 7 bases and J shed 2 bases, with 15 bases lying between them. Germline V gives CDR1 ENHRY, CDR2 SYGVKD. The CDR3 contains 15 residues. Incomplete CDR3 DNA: TGTGCCATCACCGGAGGGGTAGCCCCTGGAAACACC. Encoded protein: CAITGGVAPGNT. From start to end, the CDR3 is CAITGGVAPGNTIYF.